A single sample gave rise to the 19 T cell receptor beta chains below, sequenced in a study of blood T cell repertoires in COVID-19. The protocol was immunoSEQ multiplex PCR, while the TCRdb copy is restricted to in-frame clones and leaves out a portion. The sample contains approximately 150,000 clones, around 81% of which appear only once. Material: peripheral blood. Source of these receptors: a human donor in a cohort sampled during active COVID-19.

This clone was found once. CDR3 region: CASSLGVGGGNQPQHF. CDR3 sequence (DNA): TGTGCCAGCAGCTTGGGGGTCGGGGGAGGCAATCAGCCCCAGCATTTT. The chain uses TRBV5-6 and TRBJ1-5, with D possibly TRBD1 on 5 matching bases. The CDR3 is 16 residues long. CDR1 is SGHDT and CDR2 is YYEEEE in the germline V gene. The V gene lost 0 bases and the J gene lost 2 bases, with 12 bases spanning the gap.

The chain links TRBV7-2 to TRBJ1-6, with 10 bases aligning to TRBD1. The J segment lost 6 bases and the V segment lost 5 bases, leaving 4 bases of the junction unmatched. From germline, CDR1 is SGHTA and CDR2 FQGNSA. The CDR3 is 15 amino acids. CDR3: CASSARQGANSPLHF. The DNA for the CDR3 is TGTGCCAGCAGCGCCAGACAGGGGGCTAATTCACCCCTCCACTTT.

This clone has a handful of counts. The chain has TRBV3-1 (or the pseudogene TRBV3-2) and TRBJ2-1, with 7 bases identical to TRBD2. After removal of 1 base from V and 6 bases from J, the junction contained 3 bases not matched to a gene. Germline-derived CDR1 and CDR2 are LGHDT and YNNKEL (reference sequence). The CDR3 runs to 14 residues. The DNA of the CDR3 is TGTGCCAGCAGCCAAGGACTAGCTGGCAATGAGCAGTTCTTC. It encodes CASSQGLAGNEQFF.

V usage is TRBV29-1 and J usage is TRBJ1-1; no definite D call. CDR1 is SQVTM and CDR2 is ANQGSEA in the germline V gene. Trimming took off 0 bases at V and 8 bases at J, with 7 bases between the two ends. The CDR3 runs 11 residues. The DNA of the CDR3 is TGCAGCGTTGAAGATGAGGTAGAAGCTTTCTTT. This encodes CSVEDEVEAFF.

The CDR3 spells CASSQEGPFYEQYF. The CDR3 DNA reads as TGTGCCAGCAGCCAAGAGGGCCCCTTCTACGAGCAGTACTTC. This chain joins TRBV4-2 and TRBJ2-7; no clear D. Per germline, CDR1 LGHNA and CDR2 YNFKEQ. Between the trimmed V and J ends, which lost 0 bases and 3 bases, there was a span of 9 bases. The CDR3 totals 14 residues.

V gene TRBV21-1 combines with J gene TRBJ2-7; the tabulated D call, TRBD2, remains unverified against the DNA. TRBV21-1 counts as a pseudogene. The CDR3 totals 16 residues. In DNA form, the CDR3 reads TGTGCCAGCAGCAAAGTGGGGGCGGGAGGGCCCATCGAGCAGTACTTC. It translates to CASSKVGAGGPIEQYF.

The chain has TRBV6-6 and TRBJ1-4, with D possibly being TRBD1 (5 bases). Trimming shortened V by 4 bases and J by 4 bases, and 10 bases separated the two germline ends. CDR1 is MNHNY and CDR2 is SVGAGI in the germline V gene (reference sequence). The CDR3 consists of 14 residues. Here the CDR3 DNA reads TGTGCCAGCAGTTTGGGGGGGGGTAATGAAAAACTGTTTTTT. Residues: CASSLGGGNEKLFF.

To note about this clone: The same CDR3 can be traced to other DNA sequences in this sample. The rearrangement links TRBV16 to TRBJ2-7; D gene unclear. V was pared by 0 bases and J by 3 bases, with 3 bases between. Per germline, CDR1 KGHSY and CDR2 FQNENV. The length of the CDR3 is 12 residues. Here the CDR3 DNA reads TGTGCCAGCAGCCAATCTAGCTACGAGCAGTACTTC. Translation: CASSQSSYEQYF.

V gene TRBV4-3 combines with J gene TRBJ1-5; D call uncertain. Trimming pared 1 base from V and 7 bases from J, leaving 8 bases between. CDR1 LGHNA and CDR2 YSLEER come from the germline V gene. This CDR3 has 13 residues. For the CDR3, the DNA is TGCGCCAGCAGCCAAGGAGGCTACCAGCCCCAGCATTTT. This sequence encodes CASSQGGYQPQHF.

J is TRBJ2-7 and V is TRBV5-6; D is uncertain. The V end was cut by 0 bases, the J end by 5 bases, with 9 bases between. The CDR3 runs to 13 residues. Looked up from germline, CDR1 is SGHDT and CDR2 is YYEEEE. Here the CDR3 reads CASSLAQVHEQYF. For the CDR3, the DNA is TGTGCCAGCAGCTTGGCGCAGGTACACGAGCAGTACTTC.

The J gene is TRBJ2-7, the V gene TRBV5-4, with 11 bases lining up with TRBD2. Germline trimming cut 1 base from V and 1 base from J; bases unmatched to any gene: 1. The CDR3 loop spans 15 amino acids. CDR1 is SGHNT, CDR2 YYREEE, per germline (reference sequence). This CDR3 is CASSLSSGRSYEQYF. The CDR3 DNA follows: TGTGCCAGCAGCTTGTCTAGCGGGAGGTCCTACGAGCAGTACTTC.

Only a few counts were recorded for this clone. This chain uses TRBV7-2 with TRBJ2-7; D uncertain. CDR1 is SGHTA, CDR2 FQGNSA, per germline. V was shortened by 4 bases and J by 2 bases, with 9 bases between the two germline ends. The CDR3 spans 13 residues. The CDR3 sequence: CASSSSETYEQYF. As DNA, the CDR3 is TGTGCCAGCAGCTCCTCGGAGACCTACGAGCAGTACTTC.

The chain is built from TRBV18 and TRBJ2-5, with 7 nucleotides matching TRBD2. With 2 bases clipped from V and 2 bases from J, the junction kept 11 bases outside the gene matches. CDR1 is KGHSH, CDR2 LQKENI, per germline. The CDR3 length is 17 residues. As DNA, the CDR3 is TGTGCCAGCTCACCATTTGTTGCGGGAGTTGGACAAGAGACCCAGTACTTC. It codes for CASSPFVAGVGQETQYF. The full variable domain, with the rest looked up from reference TRBV18 and TRBJ2-5, is NAGVMQNPRHLVRRRGQEARLRCSPMKGHSHVYWYRQLPEEGLKFMVYLQKENIIDESGMPKERFSAEFPKEGPSILRIQQVVRGDSAAYFCASSPFVAGVGQETQYFGPGTRLLVL.

The rearrangement uses TRBV18 and TRBJ1-4, with 9 bases matching TRBD1. The germline V gene has CDR1 KGHSH and CDR2 LQKENI. Trimming removed 4 bases from V and 3 bases from J; junction bases left unmatched: 18. CDR3 length equals 20 residues. CDR3 DNA: TGTGCCAGCTCACTTTCTCCGGGACAGGGACGGCGTGCAGCTAATGAAAAACTGTTTTTT. Encoded protein: CASSLSPGQGRRAANEKLFF.

This chain links TRBV29-1 with TRBJ2-6, with TRBD2 identical over 7 bases. The CDR3 has 13 amino acids. Germline CDR1 and CDR2: SQVTM and ANQGSEA. Trimming removed 7 bases from V and 2 bases from J; junction bases left unmatched: 2. Here the CDR3 reads CSAREAGANVLTF. The CDR3 DNA reads as TGCAGCGCCCGGGAGGCTGGGGCCAACGTCCTGACTTTC.

CDR3 in amino acids: CASSPQAPGDTEAFF. The CDR3 DNA is TGTGCCAGCTCACCCCAGGCTCCCGGGGACACTGAAGCTTTCTTT. V gene TRBV18 combines with J gene TRBJ1-1; D not certain. This CDR3 comprises 15 residues. The germline gives CDR1 KGHSH, CDR2 LQKENI. Trimming removed 3 bases at V and 3 bases at J, with 14 bases between.

The V and J genes are TRBV4-2 and TRBJ2-2, with D possibly TRBD1 on 5 matching bases. This CDR3 is 15 amino acids long. CDR1 and CDR2 (germline): LGHNA, YNFKEQ. Trimming cost V 4 bases and J 1 base, with 10 bases left between them. The CDR3 spells CASSPADRNTGELFF. The CDR3 nucleotides are TGTGCCAGCAGCCCAGCCGACAGGAACACCGGGGAGCTGTTTTTT.

To note about this clone: Other DNA sequences within the sample encode an identical CDR3. The chain has TRBV7-3 and TRBJ2-1, with TRBD2 matching 8 bases. The CDR3 extends over 15 amino acids. The germline CDR1 and CDR2 sequences are SGHTA and FQGTGA. The ends lost 5 bases at V and 2 bases at J; junction bases unmatched: 5. As DNA, the CDR3 is TGTGCCAGCAGCCCGGCGGGAGGACCCTACAATGAGCAGTTCTTC. It is translated as CASSPAGGPYNEQFF.

This clone was observed a single time. V is TRBV5-1 and J is TRBJ2-1, with TRBD2 matching 10 bases. With V trimmed by 3 bases and J by 6 bases, 18 bases remained unmatched. This CDR3 is 19 amino acids long. Germline V CDR1 and CDR2: SGHRS, YFSETQ. The CDR3, as DNA: TGCGCCAGCAGCTCAAAGCCTTTATTAGCGGGAGGTGGAGGCAATGAGCAGTTCTTC. Translated, it gives CASSSKPLLAGGGGNEQFF.